This TCR beta chain is from a study of cytomegalovirus exposure and HLA in healthy donors. General study findings and limits: It was approximately 150 TCR beta chains that were listed as cytomegalovirus-associated. Being productive about 87% or about 30% of the time was typical of most TCR beta V segments in an earlier analysis.

Both 60 Vbeta primers and 13 Jbeta primers went into the PCR. Assay: immunoSEQ multiplex PCR; the TCRdb copy retains only in-frame clones and omits some. Of fewer than 110,000 clones in the sample, over 75% were seen once. This clone was observed once. The antigen is unknown. The CDR3 extends over 14 amino acids. The ends were cut back, 6 bases at V and 5 bases at J, with 17 bases in the middle. Germline-derived CDR1 and CDR2 are SGHTA and FQGNSA. The gene calls are TRBV7-2 and TRBJ2-7, with D possibly matching TRBD1 (6 bases). Sequenced: PBMCs. The clonotype originates from a male donor in good health and CMV-seronegative. The CDR3 coding sequence is TGTGCCAGCAGGAGGGGGTCCCCCCCCCACGAGCAGTACTTC. Translating gives CASRRGSPPHEQYF.